Given below is one T cell receptor (beta chain) in context. Sample-barcoded 5' priming and a J-beta primer mix drove a second PCR of roughly 6 to 12 cycles. A single record per CDR3 protein comes from TCRdb applying MiXCR to the 5' RACE reads. The sample lists around 800,000 distinct CDR3 sequences; more than 40% were seen once. Germline V gene data show CDR1 as MNHEY and CDR2 as SVGAGI. Deletions cut 4 bases from V and 2 bases from J, with 11 bases between. The CDR3 sequence is 14 residues long. The data originate from a study of blood T cells in healthy people across ages. The rearrangement joins TRBV6-5 to TRBJ2-5; no definite D call. The clonotype comes from a man between 60 and 75 years old in good health. Sequencing was performed on blood. CDR3 sequence (DNA): TGTGCCAGCAGTTTCCGGAACCGACAAGAGACCCAGTACTTC. Translated: CASSFRNRQETQYF.